This T cell receptor beta chain was retrieved from a study of T cell repertoires in aging, cancer and after chemotherapy. As for the study in general: Six age groups, ranging from 30 or younger to 70 or older, included the donors. Glioblastoma patients receiving temozolomide-based therapy gave paired samples before and after chemotherapy. Study results and limitations: Healthy donors lost TCR diversity with age mainly through richness, cancer patients through richness and evenness. The repertoire data cannot show anything about immunological memory following chemotherapy.

TCR beta rearrangements were amplified from peripheral blood genomic DNA. Rearranged V-D-J TRB sequences were amplified with a mixed TRB-A/B primer pool. TCRdb independently ran MiXCR on the multiplex PCR reads; one entry per CDR3 protein. The sample has about 3,800 distinct CDR3 sequences, about 30% seen once; the top ten hold 15% to 20%. The CDR3 spans 16 residues. Germline V gene data show CDR1 as SGHNT and CDR2 as YYREEE (reference sequence). Trimming left V 3 bases short and J 2 bases short, with 12 bases between. With regard to this clonotype: The antigen is not known.

The clonotype originates from a human donor with a solid tumor. The sample comprised blood. The chain has TRBV5-4 and TRBJ1-6; D uncertain. CDR3 residues: CASSSRSGTYNSPLHF. The CDR3 DNA reads TGTGCCAGCAGCTCCCGATCCGGGACCTATAATTCACCCCTCCACTTT.